The 4 T cell receptor beta chains listed next were all sequenced from one sample in a study of tumor and adjacent non-tumor tissue in lung cancer. This sample's RNA came from whole unsorted tissue. The library came from three nested PCR rounds adapted from ARM-PCR protocols. TCRdb fed the multiplex PCR reads into MiXCR, producing one record per CDR3 protein. Of 65,000 to 70,000 distinct CDR3 sequences listed, 55% to 75% were seen once; the top ten hold over 20%. What was sequenced was lung tumor tissue. All receptors come from a man aged 50-59 years with non-small cell lung cancer.

This clonotype was recorded at least ten times. The chain combines TRBV11-2 with TRBJ2-7, with D unresolved. Germline loops: CDR1 SGHAT, CDR2 FQNNGV. This CDR3 contains 19 residues. Trimming took 2 bases from V and 4 from J, leaving 27 bases between them. The DNA of the CDR3 is TGTGCCAGCAGCTTATTTTCTCGAAACGGCCTGGGCGCCCCTTACGAGCAGTACTTC. Translated, it gives CASSLFSRNGLGAPYEQYF.

Turning to this clonotype: A read error may be the cause here, since a much bigger clone is one base away. No conserved phenylalanine or tryptophan is present at the end of the CDR3, so a read error is the likely explanation. The chain has TRBV30 and TRBJ2-1; D unclear. The CDR3 loop spans 11 amino acids. V lost 1 base and J lost 4, with 2 bases in between. In germline, CDR1 is GTSNPN, CDR2 SVGIG (reference sequence). The CDR3 DNA reads TGTGCCTGGAGTGGGTACAATGAGCAGTTCATC. This gives the protein CAWSGYNEQFI.

This clonotype was recorded at least ten times. The V and J genes are TRBV4-2 and TRBJ2-7; TRBD2 agrees at 8 bases. The CDR3 contains 14 residues. Germline values: CDR1 LGHNA, CDR2 YNFKEQ. With V trimmed by 11 bases and J by 1 base, 10 bases remained unmatched. The DNA of the CDR3 is TGTGCCGCGAGGGTACTAGCGGAGTCCTACGAGCAGTACTTC. This codes for CAARVLAESYEQYF.

This chain connects TRBV24-1 to TRBJ2-1; D is possibly TRBD1 (5 bases). This CDR3 is built from 16 residues. Germline V CDR1 and CDR2: KGHDR, SFDVKD. Trimming pared 5 bases from V and 2 bases from J, leaving 15 bases between. The CDR3: CATSGPEGQTYNEQFF. In DNA, the CDR3 is TGTGCCACCAGTGGCCCCGAAGGACAAACCTACAATGAGCAGTTCTTC.